Following are 26 T cell receptor beta chains from one sample sequenced in a study of T cell clonality in common variable immunodeficiency. The table came from immunoSEQ multiplex PCR; TCRdb's copy has only in-frame clones and leaves some out. This sample carries 45,000 to 55,000 clones and no singletons, and around 5.4% goes to the top ten. The material sequenced was peripheral blood mononuclear cells. The receptor set was obtained from a person between 18 and 75 years old in good health.

There are many counts of this clone. Read sequence stops 3 residues before the CDR3 end, and the germline J gene provides the missing end. This chain connects TRBV20-1 to TRBJ2-5, with TRBD2 matching 7 bases. Germline V gives CDR1 DFQATT, CDR2 SNEGSKA (reference sequence). V lost 8 bases to trimming and J lost 6 bases; unmatched junction nucleotides: 9. This CDR3 comprises 12 residues. The part of the CDR3 DNA that was read is TGCAGTCCACGCGGGAGTTGGCAGACC. Its protein is CSPRGSWQT. The whole CDR3 protein reads CSPRGSWQTQYF.

This clone was recorded many times. The CDR3 end is not reached by the read, which stops 3 residues before it; the germline J gene fills it in. The V call is TRBV29-1, the J call TRBJ2-3; TRBD2 matches at 9 bases. CDR1 and CDR2 (germline): SQVTM, ANQGSEA. The CDR3 is made up of 13 amino acids. The CDR3 region is CSVQTGSGSPQYF. The CDR3 DNA, read in part, is TGCAGCGTCCAAACGGGTAGCGGGAGTCCG.

This clone has ten or more counts. The CDR3 end lies 3 residues beyond the end of the read and is filled in from the germline J gene. The chain employs TRBV20-1 and TRBJ2-7; 7 positions match TRBD1. V shed 5 bases and J 6 bases; nucleotides not matched to a gene: 1. Germline V gene sequence: CDR1 DFQATT, CDR2 SNEGSKA (reference sequence). The CDR3 runs to 10 residues. The DNA read from the CDR3 is TGCAGTGCTCACAGGGGCGAG. Encoded protein: CSAHRGE. The complete CDR3 sequence is CSAHRGEQYF.

In its sample, this clone was seen many times. The DNA ends 3 residues before the CDR3 does, and the rest of the CDR3 is filled in from the germline J gene. The chain is built from TRBV20-1 and TRBJ2-7, with unresolved D. V shed 4 bases and J shed 0 bases, with 13 bases lying between them. This CDR3 is 14 amino acids long. Germline CDR1 DFQATT, CDR2 SNEGSKA (reference sequence). CDR3 region: CSANRLVGSYEQYF. The part of the CDR3 DNA that was read is TGCAGTGCTAATCGCCTAGTCGGCTCCTACGAG.

This clone has at least ten counts. The CDR3 end lies 3 residues beyond the end of the read and is filled in from the germline J gene. V usage is TRBV5-1 and J usage is TRBJ2-5; 10 nucleotides agree with TRBD2. This CDR3 spans 18 amino acids. V lost 0 bases and J lost 2; bases outside the gene matches: 10. Germline values: CDR1 SGHRS, CDR2 YFSETQ. The DNA read from the CDR3 is TGCGCCAGCAGCTTGGGATGGCTAGCGGGAGATGCTCAAGAGACC. It encodes CASSLGWLAGDAQET. The CDR3, in full, reads CASSLGWLAGDAQETQYF.

This clone was detected ten times or more. Read coverage stops 3 residues before the CDR3 terminus; the germline J gene supplies the remainder. The chain recombines TRBV20-1 with TRBJ2-5, with 12 bases matching TRBD2. This CDR3 contains 17 residues. In germline, CDR1 is DFQATT, CDR2 SNEGSKA (reference sequence). V lost 5 bases and J lost 4; bases outside the gene matches: 14. The sequenced part of the CDR3 DNA is TGCAGTGCTTTGGCGAGGACTAGCGGGATAGGGGGAGAGACC. It is translated as CSALARTSGIGGET. The entire CDR3 protein reads CSALARTSGIGGETQYF.

In this sample, this clone turned up many times. The read is 3 residues too short to cover the CDR3 end, so that end is filled in from the germline J gene. This sequence joins TRBV20-1 and TRBJ2-5; D is possibly TRBD1 (6 bases). The CDR3 is made up of 16 amino acids. V gave up 0 bases and J gave up 2 bases, with 16 bases separating them. Germline CDR1 DFQATT, CDR2 SNEGSKA (reference sequence). The CDR3 spells CSARDGGGQPQETQYF. CDR3 DNA (partial): TGCAGTGCTAGAGATGGTGGGGGCCAACCTCAAGAGACC.

This clone was found many times. From the germline J gene comes the end of the CDR3, since the read stops 3 residues before it. The chain recombines TRBV7-2 with TRBJ1-1; 8 nucleotides agree with TRBD1. The germline V gene encodes CDR1 SGHTA and CDR2 FQGNSA. This CDR3 has 14 amino acids. After removal of 3 bases from V and 5 bases from J, the junction contained 5 bases not matched to a gene. The covered CDR3 bases are TGTGCCAGCAGCTTGGACAGGGAGGGAACTGAA. Translating it yields CASSLDREGTE. The entire CDR3 protein reads CASSLDREGTEAFF.

Notes on this clone: The CDR3 extends 3 residues past the end of the read, so its final part is completed from the germline J gene. The chain joins TRBV2 to TRBJ1-3, with no clear D. V was cut by 7 bases and J by 2 bases, with 18 bases left in between. The CDR3 loop spans 16 amino acids. Germline V CDR1 and CDR2: SNHLY, FYNNEI. CDR3 DNA (partial): TGTGCCAGCACCAAAGCGGCCCCCGGGACTGGAAACACC. Translating gives CASTKAAPGTGNT. In full, the CDR3 reads CASTKAAPGTGNTIYF.

This clone was detected ten times or more. The read gets to within 3 residues of the CDR3 end, and the germline J gene fills in the rest. The rearrangement joins TRBV18 to TRBJ2-2, with TRBD2 matching 12 bases. The germline V gene encodes CDR1 KGHSH and CDR2 LQKENI. The CDR3 is made up of 17 amino acids. With 1 base clipped from V and 4 bases from J, the junction kept 4 bases outside the gene matches. This CDR3 reads CASSPQPGLAGTGELFF. The CDR3 bases that were read are TGTGCCAGCTCACCACAGCCGGGACTAGCGGGCACCGGGGAG.

Many counts were recorded for this clone. With the read ending 3 residues before the CDR3 end, the germline J gene is used to fill in that end. This sequence joins TRBV6-4 and TRBJ2-7; D perhaps matches TRBD2 (6 bases). This CDR3 has 13 residues. Trimming cost V 9 bases and J 5 bases, with 17 bases left between them. Per the germline V gene, CDR1 is MRHNA and CDR2 is SNTAGT. This chain's CDR3 is CARRPGLANEQYF. The covered CDR3 bases are TGTGCCAGAAGACCGGGACTTGCGAACGAG.

There are many counts of this clone. Read sequence stops 3 residues before the CDR3 end, and the germline J gene provides the missing end. The chain combines TRBV18 with TRBJ2-2; 7 bases align to TRBD1. CDR1 KGHSH and CDR2 LQKENI come from the germline V gene. Trimming removed 2 bases from V and 2 bases from J; junction bases left unmatched: 2. The CDR3 is 15 amino acids. Here the CDR3 reads CASSPRQGNTGELFF. CDR3 DNA, as far as it was read: TGTGCCAGCTCACCAAGACAGGGAAACACCGGGGAG. Combining the CDR3 with reference TRBV18 and TRBJ2-2 gives the whole variable domain NAGVMQNPRHLVRRRGQEARLRCSPMKGHSHVYWYRQLPEEGLKFMVYLQKENIIDESGMPKERFSAEFPKEGPSILRIQQVVRGDSAAYFCASSPRQGNTGELFFGEGSRLTVL.

This clone was counted many times. The junction departs from the called germline gene at one end, perhaps through a read error. The CDR3 region is CASSQEFQAYVADTQYF. CDR3 bases read: TGCGCCAGCAGCCAAGAGTTCCAGGCTTATGTCGCAGATACG. The chain employs TRBV4-2 and TRBJ2-3; D is ambiguous. The CDR3 end is not reached by the read, which stops 3 residues before it; the germline J gene fills it in. The germline CDR1 and CDR2 sequences are LGHNA and YNFKEQ. The length of the CDR3 is 17 residues.

Worth noting for this clone: The DNA ends 3 residues before the CDR3 does, and the rest of the CDR3 is filled in from the germline J gene. J is TRBJ2-7 and V is TRBV18, with no clear D. The CDR3 runs to 14 residues. Germline V gene lookup returns CDR1 KGHSH and CDR2 LQKENI. Trimming took 3 bases from V and 0 from J, leaving 9 bases between them. CDR3 sequence reads: CASSPLLRSYEQYF. The CDR3 DNA, read in part, is TGTGCCAGCTCACCTCTTCTGCGCTCCTACGAG.

This clone turned up a few times. One end of the junction varies from germline; a read error may be responsible. From the germline J gene comes the end of the CDR3, since the read stops 3 residues before it. This chain links TRBV5-4 with TRBJ2-1, with 7 bases matching TRBD1. CDR1 and CDR2 (germline): SGHNT, YYREEE (reference sequence). The CDR3 runs to 12 residues. The chain's CDR3 is CAGSMTGIEQFF. CDR3 DNA, as far as it was read: TGTGCCGGCAGCATGACAGGGATTGAG.

This clone was seen many times. CDR3 sequence: CASSRRLAGGGANVLTF. CDR3 bases read: TGTGCCAGCAGTCGTCGATTAGCGGGAGGTGGGGCCAACGTC. This chain links TRBV6-2 or TRBV6-3 with TRBJ2-6; 10 bases agree with TRBD2. With the read ending 3 residues before the CDR3 end, the germline J gene is used to fill in that end. The CDR3 spans 17 residues. Trimming cost V 5 bases and J 3 bases; bases outside gene matches: 7. Germline values: CDR1 MNHEY, CDR2 SVGEGT.

This clone has ten or more counts. The CDR3 is cut off 3 residues early in the read; its end comes from the germline J gene. This chain links TRBV6-2 or TRBV6-3 with TRBJ2-5, with D tentatively TRBD1 (5 bases). The germline V gene encodes CDR1 MNHEY and CDR2 SVGEGT. The CDR3 has 16 residues. V lost 2 bases to trimming and J lost 2 bases, with 15 bases between them. The CDR3 sequence is CASSYNTGDLQETQYF. CDR3 DNA (partial): TGTGCCAGCAGTTACAATACAGGTGATCTTCAAGAGACC.

The table lists this clone with many counts. The CDR3 region is CASSVRTGGNYGYTF. CDR3 DNA, as far as it was read: TGTGCCAGCTCAGTTCGGACAGGAGGAAACTATGGC. J is TRBJ1-2 and V is TRBV18; TRBD1 matches 7 bases. Read data end 3 residues before the CDR3 end; the end is taken from the germline J gene. J was trimmed by 2 bases and V by 5 bases; bases with no gene match: 8. This CDR3 spans 15 amino acids. Germline V gene data show CDR1 as KGHSH and CDR2 as LQKENI.

In its sample, this clone was seen many times. The read gets to within 3 residues of the CDR3 end, and the germline J gene fills in the rest. The genes are TRBV2 and TRBJ2-5; 7 bases match TRBD2. The CDR3 has 15 residues. Trimming cost V 4 bases and J 5 bases; bases outside gene matches: 10. Germline assignment: CDR1 SNHLY and CDR2 FYNNEI. CDR3 bases read: TGTGCCAGCAGTGTAATTGCGGGAGTCAGCGAGACC. It yields the protein CASSVIAGVSET. In full, the CDR3 reads CASSVIAGVSETQYF.

This clone was seen repeatedly, ten times or more. Read sequence stops 3 residues before the CDR3 end, and the germline J gene provides the missing end. V is TRBV5-1 and J is TRBJ2-7; 7 positions match TRBD1. Trimming took 5 bases from V and 0 from J; bases not matched to a gene: 8. The CDR3 runs to 15 residues. The germline CDR1 and CDR2 sequences are SGHRS and YFSETQ. CDR3 DNA (partial): TGCGCCAGCAGAGATAGACAGGGCATCTCCTACGAG. Translation: CASRDRQGISYE. The complete CDR3 sequence is CASRDRQGISYEQYF.

There are many counts of this clone. Read sequence stops 3 residues before the CDR3 end, and the germline J gene provides the missing end. The V call is TRBV20-1, the J call TRBJ2-7, with 9 bases aligning to TRBD1. The CDR3 totals 14 residues. Trimming removed 5 bases from V and 0 bases from J; junction bases left unmatched: 5. Germline V lookup: CDR1 DFQATT, CDR2 SNEGSKA (reference sequence). The CDR3 loop reads CSAERDRVSYEQYF. The DNA read from the CDR3 is TGCAGTGCTGAGCGGGACAGGGTCTCCTACGAG.

This clone was seen repeatedly, ten times or more. The part of the CDR3 DNA that was read is TGTGCCAGCAGCTTAAAGTTGGGACAGGGCCAAAACATT. This translates into CASSLKLGQGQNI. The complete CDR3 sequence is CASSLKLGQGQNIQYF. This chain uses TRBV7-8 with TRBJ2-4; 9 bases map to TRBD1. Read data end 3 residues before the CDR3 end; the end is taken from the germline J gene. The CDR3 is 16 amino acids. Per germline, CDR1 SGHVS and CDR2 FQNEAQ. The J segment lost 5 bases and the V segment lost 2 bases, leaving 7 bases of the junction unmatched.

Ten or more counts support this clone. The CDR3 goes on 3 residues after the read ends, and that part is filled in from the germline J gene. This chain connects TRBV28 to TRBJ2-1; 11 nucleotides match TRBD2. CDR1 is MDHEN and CDR2 is SYDVKM in the germline V gene. The CDR3 runs 15 residues. The ends lost 7 bases at V and 6 bases at J; junction bases unmatched: 8. The CDR3 sequence: CASIPLAGGSNEQFF. Incomplete CDR3 DNA: TGTGCCAGCATTCCATTAGCGGGAGGGTCCAATGAG.

This clone was seen many times. The missing CDR3 end, 3 residues past where the read stops, is filled in from the germline J gene. This rearrangement joins TRBV6-2 or TRBV6-3 to TRBJ1-1, with D perhaps matching TRBD1 (6 bases). Trimming pared 5 bases from V and 0 bases from J, leaving 19 bases between. The CDR3 consists of 17 residues. Germline lookup yields CDR1 MNHEY and CDR2 SVGEGT. The covered CDR3 bases are TGTGCCAGCAGTCCTCATCCGGGACAAACTCTGAACACTGAA. Translated: CASSPHPGQTLNTE. From start to end, the CDR3 is CASSPHPGQTLNTEAFF.

This clone was counted many times. Germline and junction disagree at one end, which may indicate a read error. The read halts 3 residues ahead of the CDR3 end, with the missing end drawn from the germline J gene. The chain links TRBV4-2 to TRBJ1-4; 7 bases fit TRBD1. CDR3 length: 16 residues. Germline CDR1 and CDR2: LGHNA and YNFKEQ. CDR3: CASSQDLTGLSSQLFF. CDR3 DNA (partial): TGCGCCAGCAGCCAAGACCTGACAGGGCTCTCTTCACAA.

This clone was detected ten times or more. The read ends 3 residues shy of where the CDR3 ends; the end is completed using the germline J gene. V is TRBV18 and J is TRBJ1-1, with a weak D call TRBD1 (5 bases). The CDR3 runs 15 residues. V was cut by 3 bases and J by 6 bases, with 17 bases left in between. In germline, CDR1 is KGHSH, CDR2 LQKENI. The CDR3: CASSPPAGQGAEAFF. CDR3 bases read: TGTGCCAGCTCACCCCCGGCAGGCCAGGGCGCTGAA.